The clone carrying this T cell receptor (beta chain) was seen ten or more times. Its cognate antigen is unknown. The template used for profiling TCR beta VDJ and CDR3 was genomic DNA. TCRdb passed the reads through MiXCR, listing each CDR3 protein once. The top ten hold around 2.5% of the sample, which has fewer than 150,000 distinct CDR3 sequences, around 48% seen once. The record originates from a study of CD8+CD57+ T cells in acquired aplastic anemia. For the study at large: Isolated CD4+ and CD8+ cells, once sorted, yielded DNA averaging around 3 ug.

The germline V gene encodes CDR1 SEHNR and CDR2 FQNEAQ (reference sequence). The CDR3 consists of 15 residues. The ends were cut back, 4 bases at V and 0 bases at J, with 12 bases in the middle. General study findings and limits: In common between the patients and the controls were twenty-nine CD8+ CDR3 sequences.

The sequence was collected from a human donor in good health, serving as a control. Sequencing was carried out using sorted CD4+, CD8+, or CD8+CD57+ T cells (not recorded which) from PBMCs. This sequence joins TRBV7-9 and TRBJ1-1; no clear D. The CDR3 loop is CASSSPLTVNTEAFF. In nucleotides, the CDR3 is TGTGCCAGCAGCTCCCCCTTAACAGTGAACACTGAAGCTTTCTTT.